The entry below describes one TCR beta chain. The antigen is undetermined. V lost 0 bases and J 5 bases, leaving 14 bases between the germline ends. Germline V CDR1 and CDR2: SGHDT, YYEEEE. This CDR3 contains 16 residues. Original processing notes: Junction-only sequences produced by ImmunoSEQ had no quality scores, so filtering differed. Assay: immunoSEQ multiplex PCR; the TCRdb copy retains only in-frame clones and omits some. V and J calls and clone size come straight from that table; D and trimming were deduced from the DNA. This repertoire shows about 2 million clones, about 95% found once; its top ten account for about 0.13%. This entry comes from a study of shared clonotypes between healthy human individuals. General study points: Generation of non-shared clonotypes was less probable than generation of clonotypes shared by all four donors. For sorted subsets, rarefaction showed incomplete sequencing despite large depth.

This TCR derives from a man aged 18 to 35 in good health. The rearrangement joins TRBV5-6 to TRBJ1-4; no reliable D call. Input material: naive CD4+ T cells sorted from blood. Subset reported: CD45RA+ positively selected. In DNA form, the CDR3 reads TGTGCCAGCAGCTTGGACGGCCTTGTACCCAATGAAAAACTGTTTTTT. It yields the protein CASSLDGLVPNEKLFF.